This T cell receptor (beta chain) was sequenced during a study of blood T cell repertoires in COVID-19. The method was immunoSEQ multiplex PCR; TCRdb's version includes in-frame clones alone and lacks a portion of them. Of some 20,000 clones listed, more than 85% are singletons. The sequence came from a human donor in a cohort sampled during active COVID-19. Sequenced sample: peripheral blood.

The CDR3 is CASSLQGYEQYF. CDR3 coding DNA: TGTGCCAGCAGTTTACAGGGCTACGAGCAGTACTTC. The genes are TRBV6-5 and TRBJ2-7; a possible D gene is TRBD1 (6 bases). The CDR3 contains 12 residues. In germline, CDR1 is MNHEY, CDR2 SVGAGI. Trimming took 4 bases from V and 3 from J, leaving 7 bases between them.